The 9 T cell receptor beta chains in this list originate from one sample, sequenced in a study of blood T cell repertoires in COVID-19. Libraries were prepared by immunoSEQ multiplex PCR; TCRdb keeps only in-frame clonotypes and omits some of them. The table has 85,000 to 110,000 clones, roughly 90% seen once. The sequencing input was peripheral blood. The receptors originated from a woman aged 60-75 years with acute or convalescent COVID-19.

V usage is TRBV10-3 and J usage is TRBJ1-5, with D hard to call. The CDR3 has 15 residues. The V gene lost 0 bases and the J gene lost 7 bases, with 13 bases spanning the gap. Germline V gives CDR1 ENHRY, CDR2 SYGVKD. The CDR3, as DNA: TGTGCCATCAGTGAGTCTCGAGAGGGAGGGCAGCCCCAGCATTTT. Translating it yields CAISESREGGQPQHF.

The chain is built from TRBV18 and TRBJ2-3; 10 positions match TRBD2. The CDR3 is 16 residues long. Trimming cost V 1 base and J 4 bases; bases outside gene matches: 5. From germline, CDR1 is KGHSH and CDR2 LQKENI. CDR3 bases: TGTGCCAGCTCACCACTCGAACTAGCGGGGTCAGATACGCAGTATTTT. Residues: CASSPLELAGSDTQYF.

Here the CDR3 reads CASSQDRIETQYF. CDR3 DNA sequence: TGTGCCAGCAGCCAGGACAGAATCGAGACCCAGTACTTC. The chain links TRBV7-9 to TRBJ2-5; perhaps TRBD1 as D (6 bases). Germline V gives CDR1 SEHNR, CDR2 FQNEAQ (reference sequence). Trimming left V 5 bases short and J 5 bases short, with 12 bases between. The CDR3 has 13 residues.

Comment on this clone: Germline is not matched at one junction end, which may reflect a read error. The V and J genes are TRBV27 and TRBJ2-4, with 7 bases that match TRBD1. CDR1 and CDR2 from the germline V gene are MNHEY and SMNVEV (reference sequence). This CDR3 is 15 amino acids long. CDR3 sequence (DNA): TGTGCCAGCAGTTTATTGGGGACAGCCCAAAACATTCAGTACTTC. As protein: CASSLLGTAQNIQYF.

This chain uses TRBV10-3 with TRBJ1-4; TRBD1 aligns across 8 bases. The CDR3 sequence is 14 residues long. The trim removed 2 bases at V and 12 bases at J, leaving 8 bases unmatched. Germline loops: CDR1 ENHRY, CDR2 SYGVKD. CDR3 sequence: CAISEGDQGAELFF. CDR3 sequence (DNA): TGTGCCATCAGTGAGGGAGACCAGGGGGCTGAACTGTTTTTT.

This clone has more than one count but fewer than ten. The chain recombines TRBV28 with TRBJ1-5; D is possibly TRBD1 (5 bases). The V gene's germline CDR1 is MDHEN and CDR2 SYDVKM. V was pared by 3 bases and J by 3 bases, with 12 bases between. The CDR3 runs to 15 residues. The CDR3 is CASSLRQGYNQPQHF. The CDR3 nucleotides are TGTGCCAGCAGTTTGCGGCAGGGATACAATCAGCCCCAGCATTTT.

Comment on this clone: One junction end disagrees with the germline gene, perhaps due to a read error. This chain links TRBV5-4 with TRBJ2-6; 9 positions agree with TRBD1. Germline V gene sequence: CDR1 SGHNT, CDR2 YYREEE (reference sequence). The CDR3 is 17 residues long. This CDR3 is CASRLGQGRSGANVLTF. CDR3 DNA: TGTGCCAGCAGATTGGGACAGGGAAGATCTGGGGCCAACGTCCTGACTTTC.

CDR3 DNA: TGCGCCAGCAGCTTGAGGCCTAGCGGGTTTGAGTCCTACAATGAGCAGTTCTTC. Protein product: CASSLRPSGFESYNEQFF. The V call is TRBV5-1, the J call TRBJ2-1; 8 bases agree with TRBD2. Trimming removed 1 base from V and 1 base from J; junction bases left unmatched: 10. This CDR3 spans 18 amino acids. Germline V gives CDR1 SGHRS, CDR2 YFSETQ.

The rearrangement links TRBV7-8 to TRBJ1-5; D is unresolved. Trimming cost V 1 base and J 6 bases, with 7 bases left between them. Germline assignment: CDR1 SGHVS and CDR2 FQNEAQ. The CDR3 contains 13 residues. CDR3 sequence (DNA): TGTGCCAGCAGCTTAGGGAGGAGTCAGCCCCAGCATTTT. Its protein is CASSLGRSQPQHF.